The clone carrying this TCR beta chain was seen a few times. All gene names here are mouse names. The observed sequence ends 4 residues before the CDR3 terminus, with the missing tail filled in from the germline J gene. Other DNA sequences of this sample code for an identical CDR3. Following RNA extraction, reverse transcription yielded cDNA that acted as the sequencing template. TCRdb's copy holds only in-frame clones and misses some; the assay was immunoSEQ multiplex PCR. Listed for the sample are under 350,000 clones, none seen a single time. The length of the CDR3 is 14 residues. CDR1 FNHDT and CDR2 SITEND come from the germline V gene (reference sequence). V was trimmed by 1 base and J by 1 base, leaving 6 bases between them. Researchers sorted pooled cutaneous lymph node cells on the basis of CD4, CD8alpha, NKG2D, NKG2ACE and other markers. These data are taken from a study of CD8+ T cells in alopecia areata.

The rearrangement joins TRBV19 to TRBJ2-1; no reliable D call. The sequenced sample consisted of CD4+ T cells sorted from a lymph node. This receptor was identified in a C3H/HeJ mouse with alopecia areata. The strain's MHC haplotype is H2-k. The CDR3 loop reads CASSIQVNYAEQFF. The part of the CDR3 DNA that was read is TGTGCCAGCAGTATACAAGTAAACTATGCT.